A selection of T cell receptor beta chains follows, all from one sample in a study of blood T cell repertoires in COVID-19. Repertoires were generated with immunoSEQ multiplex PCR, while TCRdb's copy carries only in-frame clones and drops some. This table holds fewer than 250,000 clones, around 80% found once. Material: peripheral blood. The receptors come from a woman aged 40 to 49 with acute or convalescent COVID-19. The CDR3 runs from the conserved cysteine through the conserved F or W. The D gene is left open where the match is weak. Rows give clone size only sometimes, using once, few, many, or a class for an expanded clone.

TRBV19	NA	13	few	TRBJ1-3	CASSTDRTGAIYF	TGTGCCAGTAGTACAGACAGGACGGGGGCCATATATTTT
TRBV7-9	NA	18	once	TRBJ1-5	CASSLNAAGPYSNQPQHF	TGTGCCAGCAGCTTAAACGCGGCAGGGCCGTATAGCAATCAGCCCCAGCATTTT
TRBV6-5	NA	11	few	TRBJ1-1	CASRTEREAFF	TGTGCCAGCAGGACTGAAAGAGAAGCTTTCTTT
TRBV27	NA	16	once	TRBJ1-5	CASSLLAGGIEQPQHF	TGTGCCAGCAGTCTACTAGCAGGAGGGATCGAACAGCCCCAGCATTTT
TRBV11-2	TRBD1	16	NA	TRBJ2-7	CASSSPGRGLTYEQYF	TGTGCCAGCAGCTCCCCGGGCAGGGGGCTCACCTACGAGCAGTACTTC
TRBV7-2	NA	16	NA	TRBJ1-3	CASSLGGLGGGNTIYF	TGTGCCAGCAGCTTAGGCGGCTTGGGGGGTGGAAACACCATATATTTT
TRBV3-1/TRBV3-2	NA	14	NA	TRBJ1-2	CASSQDPKNYGYTF	TGTGCCAGCAGCCAAGATCCAAAAAACTATGGCTACACCTTC
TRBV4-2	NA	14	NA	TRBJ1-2	CASSQPTEGYGYTF	TGTGCCAGCAGCCAACCGACAGAAGGCTATGGCTACACCTTC
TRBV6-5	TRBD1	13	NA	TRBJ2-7	CASGRTGSYEQYF	TGTGCCAGCGGAAGGACAGGATCCTACGAGCAGTACTTC
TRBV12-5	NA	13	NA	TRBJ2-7	CASGRGSSYEQYF	TGTGCTAGTGGTAGGGGCAGCTCCTACGAGCAGTACTTC
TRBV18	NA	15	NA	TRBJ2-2	CASSPWQGGTGELFF	TGTGCCAGCTCACCATGGCAGGGAGGCACCGGGGAGCTGTTTTTT
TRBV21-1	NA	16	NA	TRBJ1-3	CASSARGEGPGNTIYF	TGTGCCAGCAGCGCCCGAGGGGAGGGGCCTGGAAACACCATATATTTT
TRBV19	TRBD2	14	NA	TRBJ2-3	CASSPRGGTDTQYF	TGTGCCAGTAGTCCTCGGGGGGGCACAGATACGCAGTATTTT
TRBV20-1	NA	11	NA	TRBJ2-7	CSASGGYEQYF	TGCAGTGCCAGCGGAGGGTACGAGCAGTACTTC
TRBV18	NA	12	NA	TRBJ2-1	CASSGIYNEQFF	TGTGCCAGCTCGGGCATTTACAATGAGCAGTTCTTC
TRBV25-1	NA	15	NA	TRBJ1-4	CASSDATGWNEKLFF	TGTGCCAGCAGTGATGCAACAGGGTGGAATGAAAAACTGTTTTTT
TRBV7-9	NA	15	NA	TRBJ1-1	CASSHPGVSGTEAFF	TGTGCCAGCAGCCACCCGGGGGTTTCCGGCACTGAAGCTTTCTTT
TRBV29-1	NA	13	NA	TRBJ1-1	CSVRDTWNTEAFF	TGCAGCGTCCGGGACACCTGGAACACTGAAGCTTTCTTT
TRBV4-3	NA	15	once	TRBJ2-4	CASSHLTGLGNIQYF	TGCGCCAGCAGCCATCTAACAGGGCTCGGAAACATTCAGTACTTC
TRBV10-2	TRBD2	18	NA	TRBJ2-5	CASSETGLAGSAGETQYF	TGCGCCAGCAGTGAGACGGGACTAGCGGGTTCAGCGGGGGAGACCCAGTACTTC
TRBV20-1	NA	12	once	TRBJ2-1	CSASPRGNEQFF	TGCAGTGCTAGTCCCCGGGGGAATGAGCAGTTCTTC
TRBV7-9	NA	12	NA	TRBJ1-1	CASSTDTTEAFF	TGTGCCAGCAGCACCGACACGACTGAAGCTTTCTTT
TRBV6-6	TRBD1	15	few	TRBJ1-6	CATGSGTVYNSPLHF	TGTGCCACCGGTTCCGGGACAGTTTATAATTCACCCCTCCACTTT
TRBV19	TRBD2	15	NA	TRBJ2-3	CASRPWGGGQDTQYF	TGTGCCAGTAGACCTTGGGGGGGAGGACAAGATACGCAGTATTTT
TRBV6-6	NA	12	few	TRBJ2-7	CASRTQEYEQYF	TGTGCCAGCAGGACACAGGAGTACGAGCAGTACTTC
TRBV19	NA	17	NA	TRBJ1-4	CASSTRPSRQGYEKLFF	TGTGCCAGTAGCACGCGCCCGTCTAGGCAGGGGTATGAAAAACTGTTTTTT
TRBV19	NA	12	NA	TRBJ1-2	CASRSGNYGYTF	TGTGCCAGTCGATCGGGAAACTATGGCTACACCTTC
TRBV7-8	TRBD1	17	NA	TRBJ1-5	CASSRSLPGQVNQPQHF	TGTGCCAGCAGCCGCTCCTTACCGGGACAGGTGAATCAGCCCCAGCATTTT
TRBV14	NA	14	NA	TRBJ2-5	CASSQLLDGGTQYF	TGTGCCAGCAGCCAACTGCTGGACGGAGGTACCCAGTACTTC
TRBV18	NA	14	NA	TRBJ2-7	CASSPHFQGYEQYF	TGTGCCAGCTCACCACACTTCCAGGGCTACGAGCAGTACTTC
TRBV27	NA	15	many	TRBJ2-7	CASSPQVFTAYEQYF	TGTGCCAGCAGTCCACAGGTTTTTACGGCGTACGAGCAGTACTTC
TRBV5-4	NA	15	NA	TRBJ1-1	CASSLATKVNTEAFF	TGTGCCAGCAGCTTGGCGACAAAAGTGAACACTGAAGCTTTCTTT
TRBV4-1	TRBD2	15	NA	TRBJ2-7	CASSQIAGGPGEQYF	TGCGCCAGCAGCCAGATAGCGGGGGGGCCAGGCGAGCAGTACTTC
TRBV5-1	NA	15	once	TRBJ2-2	CASSNRDKNTGELFF	TGCGCCAGCAGCAACCGGGACAAGAACACCGGGGAGCTGTTTTTT
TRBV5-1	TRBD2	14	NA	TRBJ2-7	CASSPGTSGVEQYF	TGCGCCAGCAGCCCCGGGACTAGCGGGGTTGAGCAGTACTTC
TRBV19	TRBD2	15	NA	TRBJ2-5	CASSSTSGRKETQYF	TGTGCCAGTAGCTCGACTAGCGGGAGGAAAGAGACCCAGTACTTC
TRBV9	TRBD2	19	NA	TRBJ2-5	CASSVGSSGGPLDQETQYF	TGTGCCAGCAGCGTAGGCTCTAGCGGGGGGCCCCTGGACCAAGAGACCCAGTACTTC
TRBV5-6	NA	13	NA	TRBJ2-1	CASTRSSDNEQFF	TGTGCCAGCACCCGCTCTAGCGACAATGAGCAGTTCTTC
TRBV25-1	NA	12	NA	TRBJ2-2	CASSDDSGELFF	TGTGCCAGCAGTGACGATAGTGGGGAGCTGTTTTTT
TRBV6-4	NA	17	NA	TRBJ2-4	CASSDPWTRPTKNIQYF	TGTGCCAGCAGTGACCCTTGGACACGCCCAACCAAAAACATTCAGTACTTC
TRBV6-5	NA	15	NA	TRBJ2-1	CASSSLALSYNEQFF	TGTGCCAGCAGTTCACTAGCTTTGTCCTACAATGAGCAGTTCTTC
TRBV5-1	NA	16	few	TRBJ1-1	CASSKPRAGGTAEAFF	TGCGCCAGCAGTAAACCTAGGGCAGGAGGGACCGCTGAAGCTTTCTTT
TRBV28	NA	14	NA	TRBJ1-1	CASSFLTANTEAFF	TGTGCCAGCAGTTTCCTTACAGCGAACACTGAAGCTTTCTTT
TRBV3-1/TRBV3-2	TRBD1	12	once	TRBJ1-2	CASSQTGNGYTF	TGTGCCAGCAGCCAGACAGGGAATGGCTACACCTTC
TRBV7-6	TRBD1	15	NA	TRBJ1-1	CASSPRTGAFTEAFF	TGTGCCAGCAGCCCTCGGACAGGGGCTTTCACTGAAGCTTTCTTT
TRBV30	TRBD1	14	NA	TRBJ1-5	CAFSGQGGNQPQHF	TGTGCCTTTTCGGGACAGGGGGGCAATCAGCCCCAGCATTTT
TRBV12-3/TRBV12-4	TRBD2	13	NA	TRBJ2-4	CASSSGLGDIQYF	TGTGCCAGCAGTTCCGGACTAGGGGACATTCAGTACTTC
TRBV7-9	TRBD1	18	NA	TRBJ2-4	CASSLGTGTGRGKNIQYF	TGTGCCAGCAGCTTAGGGACCGGGACAGGGCGGGGCAAAAACATTCAGTACTTC
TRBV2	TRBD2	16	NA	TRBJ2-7	CASSQQSGRQSYEQYF	TGTGCCAGCAGTCAACAGAGCGGGAGGCAATCCTACGAGCAGTACTTC
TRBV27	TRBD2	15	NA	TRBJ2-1	CASTARTSGYNEQFF	TGTGCCAGTACAGCCCGGACTAGCGGCTACAATGAGCAGTTCTTC
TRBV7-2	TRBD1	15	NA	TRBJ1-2	CASSSVGQGKNGYTF	TGTGCCAGCAGCTCGGTAGGACAGGGAAAGAATGGCTACACCTTC
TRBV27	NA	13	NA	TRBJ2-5	CASSSIDEETQYF	TGTGCCAGCAGTTCCATAGATGAAGAGACCCAGTACTTC
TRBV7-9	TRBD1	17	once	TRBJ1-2	CASSLAGGTGANYGYTF	TGTGCCAGCAGCTTAGCGGGGGGGACAGGCGCTAACTATGGCTACACCTTC
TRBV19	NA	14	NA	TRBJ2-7	CASSILDRSGEQYF	TGTGCCAGTAGTATCCTGGACCGGTCGGGGGAGCAGTACTTC
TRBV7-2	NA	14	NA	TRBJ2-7	CASSLAAEYYEQYF	TGTGCCAGCAGCTTAGCAGCGGAATACTACGAGCAGTACTTC